The T cell receptor beta chain under discussion was sequenced for a study of vaccination and CD4 T cells after COVID-19. Time point reported: late sampling 161 to 241 days after vaccination in three convalescent patients. Treatment noted: approximately 11-day PBMC culture with coronavirus spike peptide pools or control peptides (ViraFEST assay). The Oncomine TCR Beta short-read assay sequenced DNA from cultured CD4+ T cells. A single record per CDR3 protein comes from TCRdb applying MiXCR to the PCR reads. The repertoire consists of roughly 15,000 distinct CDR3 sequences, with about 50% occurring once and the leading ten covering around 20%. About this clonotype: What it recognizes is unknown.

In germline, CDR1 is SNHLY, CDR2 FYNNEI. There are 14 residues in the CDR3. The V gene lost 5 bases and the J gene lost 4 bases, with 12 bases spanning the gap. General study findings and limits: Convalescent patients studied were relatively few, and early post-infection timepoints were absent.

The receptor was derived from a human donor who had recovered from COVID-19. The sequencing here drew on CD4+ T cells from blood, cultured in vitro, taken about 7 months after SARS-CoV-2 vaccination. The rearrangement links TRBV2 to TRBJ1-5; D may be TRBD1 (5 bases). The chain's CDR3 is CASSQERGNQPQHF. The CDR3 DNA reads as TGTGCCAGCAGTCAAGAGAGGGGAAATCAGCCCCAGCATTTT.